The 2 T cell receptor beta chains below were found in one sample sequenced in a study of cytomegalovirus exposure and HLA in healthy donors. PCR was performed using 60 Vbeta and 13 Jbeta primers. Only in-frame clones appear in the TCRdb table, and some are missing; sequencing was by immunoSEQ multiplex PCR. The sample contains approximately 170,000 clones, 65% to 85% of which appear only once. Sequenced sample: PBMCs. These receptors originate from a woman between 40 and 50 years old in good health and CMV-seropositive.

For this clone: One end of the junction does not line up with germline, which may come from a read error. V and J are TRBV19 and TRBJ2-4, with no clear D. Germline V gene lookup returns CDR1 LNHDA and CDR2 SQIVND (reference sequence). The CDR3 is 13 amino acids. This CDR3 is CASSGTAKNSQYF. CDR3 DNA sequence: TGTGCCAGTAGCGGAACGGCCAAAAACAGTCAGTACTTC.

The J gene is TRBJ2-5, the V gene TRBV30, with D maybe TRBD1 (6 bases). This CDR3 region has 18 residues. V lost 0 bases and J lost 7, with 27 bases in between. The germline V gene encodes CDR1 GTSNPN and CDR2 SVGIG (reference sequence). CDR3 protein: CAWSVDGGSTGPRGTQYF. Written as DNA, the CDR3 is TGTGCCTGGAGTGTCGATGGGGGCTCGACGGGCCCTCGCGGGACCCAGTACTTC.